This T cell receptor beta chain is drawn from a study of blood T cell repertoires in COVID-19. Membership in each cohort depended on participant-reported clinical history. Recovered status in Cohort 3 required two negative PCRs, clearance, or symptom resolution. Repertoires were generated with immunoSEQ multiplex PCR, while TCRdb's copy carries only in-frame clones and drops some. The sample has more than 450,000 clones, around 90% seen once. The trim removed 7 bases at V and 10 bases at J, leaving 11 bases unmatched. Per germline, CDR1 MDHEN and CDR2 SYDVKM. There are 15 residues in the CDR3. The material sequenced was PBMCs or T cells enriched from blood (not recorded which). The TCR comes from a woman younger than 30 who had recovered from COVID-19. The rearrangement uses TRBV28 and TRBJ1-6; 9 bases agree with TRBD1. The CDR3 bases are TGTGCCAGCACCCCCGGTGACAGGGGGGGATCACCCCTCCACTTT. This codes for CASTPGDRGGSPLHF.